The 9 T cell receptor beta chains listed next were all sequenced from one sample in a study of T cell repertoires in cytomegalovirus infection (dated 2019 in TCRdb). The instrument given in TCRdb is Illumina HiSeq 1500. The public reads were reprocessed in TCRdb via fastp at Q25 and MiXCR, keeping in-frame beta chains. Duplicate CDR3 protein sequences are folded into a single record with the most common DNA and genes. This sample gives 700,000 to 900,000 distinct CDR3 sequences in total; about 29% of them show up just once. The ten largest clones add up to around 12% of the sample. The label giving this sample's treatment or condition can be read as: in vitro stimulation with specific CMV peptide epitopes to enrich CMV-specific T cells. The antigens these receptors bind are not known. The specimen was cultured CD8+ T cells from PBMCs, collected from culture after CMV antigen stimulation. The source is a human donor in good health (CMV status not recorded). Some clones in this sample may be carry-over from other donors' samples.

V and J are TRBV20-1 and TRBJ2-1; D assignment may be TRBD1 or TRBD2 (6 bases each). With 5 bases removed from V and 4 bases from J, the gap between germline ends came to 15 bases. This CDR3 region has 14 residues. Germline lookup yields CDR1 DFQATT and CDR2 SNEGSKA (reference sequence). The DNA for the CDR3 is TGCAGTGCTCCGAGTGGGGGGCCTTACAATGAGCAGTTCTTC. Amino acids: CSAPSGGPYNEQFF.

This clonotype was detected many times. The chain combines TRBV7-9 with TRBJ1-1; D is ambiguous. The CDR3 runs 16 residues. V was shortened by 11 bases and J by 0 bases, with 22 bases between the two germline ends. Per the germline V gene, CDR1 is SEHNR and CDR2 is FQNEAQ (reference sequence). CDR3 residues: CAGSDGSYEMNTEAFF. For the CDR3, the DNA is TGTGCCGGGAGTGACGGTTCGTATGAAATGAACACTGAAGCTTTCTTT. Based on the CDR3 plus reference TRBV7-9 and TRBJ1-1, the full variable domain is DTGVSQNPRHKITKRGQNVTFRCDPISEHNRLYWYRQTLGQGPEFLTYFQNEAQLEKSRLLSDRFSAERPKGSFSTLEIQRTEQGDSAMYLCAGSDGSYEMNTEAFFGQGTRLTVV.

This clonotype was counted ten times or more. This chain joins TRBV27 and TRBJ1-1; D unclear. CDR3 length: 13 residues. Germline CDR1 MNHEY, CDR2 SMNVEV (reference sequence). The germline V and J ends were trimmed by 2 bases and 7 bases, with 11 bases remaining between them. The CDR3 DNA follows: TGTGCCAGCAGTTTAAAGGAGCCCGGTGAAGCTTTCTTT. Its translation: CASSLKEPGEAFF.

The J gene is TRBJ1-5, the V gene TRBV6-2 or TRBV6-3; 7 nucleotides match TRBD1. Germline CDR1 and CDR2: MNHEY and SVGEGT. V shed 2 bases, J shed 6 bases, and the junction held 4 bases outside the gene matches. The CDR3 spans 14 residues. This CDR3 is CASSYRTGGQPQHF. Here the CDR3 DNA reads TGTGCCAGCAGTTACAGGACAGGAGGTCAGCCCCAGCATTTT.

Only one count was recorded for this clonotype. The chain joins TRBV7-9 to TRBJ2-1; D is perhaps TRBD1 (5 bases). The length of the CDR3 is 16 residues. Germline CDR1 SEHNR, CDR2 FQNEAQ (reference sequence). The germline V and J ends were trimmed by 5 bases and 5 bases, with 19 bases remaining between them. CDR3 residues: CASSHPIDRNNNEQFF. In DNA, the CDR3 is TGTGCCAGCAGCCACCCAATAGACAGAAATAACAATGAGCAGTTCTTC.

This clonotype was detected only a few times. DNA for the CDR3: TGTGCCAGCGTCCCACGGGGGGGGAACACCGGGGAGCTGTTTTTT. As protein: CASVPRGGNTGELFF. The V and J genes are TRBV6-6 and TRBJ2-2; 8 bases fit TRBD2. V was pared by 8 bases and J by 1 base, with 6 bases of the junction left unmatched. CDR1 is MNHNY and CDR2 is SVGAGI in the germline V gene (reference sequence). The CDR3 covers 15 residues.

This clonotype has ten or more counts. This rearrangement joins TRBV7-2 to TRBJ2-1, with 12 bases that match TRBD1. Germline assignment: CDR1 SGHTA and CDR2 FQGNSA. J lost 5 bases, V lost 5 bases, and 10 bases had no gene match. The CDR3 runs 17 residues. This CDR3 is CASSIGTGGLTHNEQFF. DNA for the CDR3: TGTGCCAGCAGCATCGGGACAGGGGGCTTAACCCACAATGAGCAGTTCTTC. The full variable domain, in which reference TRBV7-2 and TRBJ2-1 provide the parts outside the CDR3, is GAGVSQSPSNKVTEKGKDVELRCDPISGHTALYWYRQSLGQGLEFLIYFQGNSAPDKSGLPSDRFSAERTGGSVSTLTIQRTQQEDSAVYLCASSIGTGGLTHNEQFFGPGTRLTVL.

This clonotype was observed a few times. The chain has TRBV24-1 and TRBJ2-3; the D call may be TRBD1 or TRBD2 (5 bases each). The V gene's germline CDR1 is KGHDR and CDR2 SFDVKD. CDR3 length equals 15 residues. Trimming cost V 8 bases and J 2 bases, with 16 bases left between them. CDR3 protein: CATKTGDGPTDTQYF. Here the CDR3 DNA reads TGTGCCACCAAAACCGGGGACGGACCCACAGATACGCAGTATTTT.

The CDR3 loop reads CASSYSAREQYV. The CDR3 nucleotides read TGTGCCAGCAGTTACTCGGCGCGAGAGCAGTACGTC. V usage is TRBV6-6 and J usage is TRBJ2-7; D unresolved. Trimming removed 0 bases at V and 7 bases at J, with 7 bases between. CDR1 and CDR2 (germline): MNHNY, SVGAGI (reference sequence). This CDR3 spans 12 amino acids.